This T cell receptor beta chain is drawn from a study of regulatory T cells in long-lasting Graves disease. Libraries of TCR beta came from iRepertoire HTBI primers plus Arm-PCR of CDR3 regions. Study processing details: The identification of 55 to 70 TRBV and some 14 TRBJ segments was made across samples. Using its own MiXCR run on the multiplex PCR reads, TCRdb lists one record per CDR3 protein. What appears here as the V and J calls and clone size reflects TCRdb's work, not the paper's. There are 250,000 to 300,000 distinct CDR3 sequences in the sample; 20% to 25% occur only once, and 56% lies in the top ten. Time point defined: persistent/refractory GD, antithyroid drugs over 5 years with positive TRAb. PBMC RNA was the source of the TCR library. Graves' disease diagnosis used American Thyroid Association guidelines. This clonotype appeared a few times. This sequence originates from a female donor with Graves disease. The material was peripheral blood mononuclear cells (PBMCs), obtained when the disease was refractory, from a patient treated with antithyroid drugs.

In DNA, the CDR3 is TGTGCCTGGAGTAGCGGGACGGACGGGGAGCTGTTTTTT. It yields the protein CAWSSGTDGELFF. The chain couples TRBV30 to TRBJ2-2; 7 nucleotides match TRBD2. This CDR3 region has 13 residues. Losses at the gene ends were 2 bases for V and 7 bases for J; bases not matched to a gene: 4. Germline CDR1 is GTSNPN and CDR2 is SVGIG (reference sequence).